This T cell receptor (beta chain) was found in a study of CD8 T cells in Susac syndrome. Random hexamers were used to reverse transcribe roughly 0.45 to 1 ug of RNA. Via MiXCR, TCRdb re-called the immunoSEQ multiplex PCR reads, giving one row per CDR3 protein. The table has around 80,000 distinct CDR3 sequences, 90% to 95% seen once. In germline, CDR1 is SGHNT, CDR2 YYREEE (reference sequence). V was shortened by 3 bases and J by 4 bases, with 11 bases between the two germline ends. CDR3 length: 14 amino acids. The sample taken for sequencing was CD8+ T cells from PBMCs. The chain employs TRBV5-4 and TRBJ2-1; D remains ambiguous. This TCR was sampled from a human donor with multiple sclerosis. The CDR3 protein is CASSSPPPYNEQFF. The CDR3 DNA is TGTGCCAGCAGCTCCCCTCCCCCTTACAATGAGCAGTTCTTC. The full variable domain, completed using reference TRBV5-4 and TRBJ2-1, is ETGVTQSPTHLIKTRGQQVTLRCSSQSGHNTVSWYQQALGQGPQFIFQYYREEENGRGNFPPRFSGLQFPNYSSELNVNALELDDSALYLCASSSPPPYNEQFFGPGTRLTVL.